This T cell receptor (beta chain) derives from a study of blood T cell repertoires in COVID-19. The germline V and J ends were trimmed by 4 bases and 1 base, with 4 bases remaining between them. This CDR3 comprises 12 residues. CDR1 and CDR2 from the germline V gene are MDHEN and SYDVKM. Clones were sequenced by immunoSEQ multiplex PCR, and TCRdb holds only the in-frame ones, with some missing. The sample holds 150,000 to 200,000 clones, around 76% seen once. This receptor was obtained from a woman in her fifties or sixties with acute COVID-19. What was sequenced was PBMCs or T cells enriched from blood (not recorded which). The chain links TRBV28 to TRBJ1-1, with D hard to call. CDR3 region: CASSYRNTEAFF. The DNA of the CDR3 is TGTGCCAGCAGTTACAGGAACACTGAAGCTTTCTTT.